These T cell receptor beta chains were read from a single sample in a study of blood T cell repertoires in COVID-19. The protocol was immunoSEQ multiplex PCR, while the TCRdb copy is restricted to in-frame clones and leaves out a portion. The table shows a few hundred thousand clones, with about 86% occurring only once. The sample was peripheral blood. The receptors originated from a woman in her sixties or seventies with COVID-19, enrolled during active disease. Each CDR3 is given with its conserved first and last residue. The D gene is left open where the match is weak. Clone size appears in some rows only: once, few, many, or a class for an expanded clone.

-	TRBV7-9	-	TRBJ1-2	CASSLGIGWRERAYGYTF	TGTGCCAGCAGCTTAGGGATAGGATGGCGCGAGAGAGCGTATGGCTACACCTTC
TRBD1	TRBV9	-	TRBJ1-2	CASSVSGQGFGYTF	TGTGCCAGCAGCGTATCCGGACAGGGTTTCGGCTACACCTTC
-	TRBV9	-	TRBJ2-5	CASSLGSGETQYF	TGTGCCAGCAGCCTCGGCTCGGGAGAGACCCAGTACTTC
TRBD1	TRBV19	-	TRBJ1-2	CASSPGQGNYGYTF	TGTGCCAGTAGTCCCGGACAGGGGAACTATGGCTACACCTTC
-	TRBV5-1	-	TRBJ2-3	CASSLLEGDTQYF	TGCGCCAGCAGCTTATTGGAGGGAGATACGCAGTATTTT
TRBD2	TRBV9	-	TRBJ2-7	CASSPSSGGGEQYF	TGTGCCAGCAGCCCATCTAGCGGGGGAGGCGAGCAGTACTTC
TRBD1	TRBV19	-	TRBJ1-1	CASSTNPGTGSQSLAFF	TGTGCCAGTAGTACCAATCCCGGGACAGGGTCCCAAAGTCTGGCTTTCTTT
-	TRBV7-2	-	TRBJ1-5	CASSDQGNQPQHF	TGTGCCAGCAGCGATCAGGGCAATCAGCCCCAGCATTTT
-	TRBV4-1	-	TRBJ1-1	CASSQRAIVGGRLAEAFF	TGCGCCAGCAGCCAAAGGGCGATTGTCGGGGGGCGTCTTGCTGAAGCTTTCTTT
TRBD2	TRBV5-5	-	TRBJ2-2	CASSPLAGANTGELFF	TGTGCCAGCAGCCCCCTAGCGGGGGCTAACACCGGGGAGCTGTTTTTT
TRBD2	TRBV5-1	few	TRBJ2-1	CASSPGERGSNEQFF	TGCGCCAGCAGCCCGGGTGAGCGGGGGTCCAATGAGCAGTTCTTC
-	TRBV29-1	-	TRBJ1-2	CSVPHYRYGYTF	TGCAGCGTGCCCCACTACCGCTATGGCTACACCTTC
TRBD1	TRBV10-3	-	TRBJ1-1	CAISAYSGTGTEAFF	TGTGCCATCAGTGCGTACTCCGGGACAGGCACTGAAGCTTTCTTT
-	TRBV5-8	-	TRBJ2-7	CASSLPTGIHEQYF	TGTGCCAGCAGCTTGCCGACAGGCATACACGAGCAGTACTTC
-	TRBV4-3	-	TRBJ2-5	CASSRGSRNNQETQYF	TGCGCCAGCAGCCGAGGCAGTCGAAACAACCAAGAGACCCAGTACTTC
TRBD2	TRBV6-5	-	TRBJ2-3	CASNLSGGVTDTQYF	TGTGCCAGCAATTTGAGTGGGGGGGTCACAGATACGCAGTATTTT
-	TRBV19	once	TRBJ1-2	CASLTGSRGYTF	TGTGCCAGTTTAACAGGGTCGAGAGGCTACACCTTC
TRBD2	TRBV2	once	TRBJ2-7	CASRTSGTTYEQYF	TGTGCCAGCAGGACCTCCGGGACTACTTACGAGCAGTACTTC
-	TRBV29-1	-	TRBJ2-5	CSVGGLLRRETQYF	TGCAGCGTTGGGGGACTCCTAAGGCGGGAGACCCAGTACTTC
TRBD1	TRBV7-3	-	TRBJ1-1	CARGQENTEAFF	TGTGCCAGGGGACAGGAGAACACTGAAGCTTTCTTT
TRBD1	TRBV29-1	-	TRBJ1-1	CSVEDQGAGAFF	TGCAGCGTTGAAGATCAGGGGGCAGGGGCTTTCTTT
TRBD1	TRBV5-6	-	TRBJ2-3	CASSRRQGRADTQYF	TGTGCCAGCAGCCGGAGACAGGGACGGGCAGATACGCAGTATTTT
TRBD2	TRBV5-1	-	TRBJ2-1	CASSLVEAGAYNEQFF	TGCGCCAGCAGCTTAGTAGAAGCGGGGGCCTACAATGAGCAGTTCTTC
TRBD1	TRBV7-2	-	TRBJ2-1	CASRGQGSDEQFF	TGTGCCAGCAGAGGACAGGGTTCCGATGAGCAGTTCTTC
-	TRBV7-2	-	TRBJ1-1	CASSLSAGSGTEAFF	TGTGCCAGCAGCTTATCGGCGGGTTCTGGCACTGAAGCTTTCTTT
TRBD2	TRBV5-1	-	TRBJ2-1	CASSFPLLESSGGYNEQFF	TGCGCCAGCAGCTTCCCACTCCTTGAATCTAGCGGGGGGTACAATGAGCAGTTCTTC
-	TRBV15	-	TRBJ1-1	CATSRSPTGSNTEAFF	TGTGCCACCAGCAGATCCCCGACAGGATCGAACACTGAAGCTTTCTTT
-	TRBV5-6	-	TRBJ2-5	CASSLPTPGKKETQYF	TGTGCCAGCAGCTTGCCGACCCCCGGGAAAAAAGAGACCCAGTACTTC
-	TRBV30	-	TRBJ1-3	CAWRGGGSMNTIYF	TGTGCCTGGAGGGGGGGCGGGAGTATGAACACCATATATTTT
TRBD1	TRBV9	-	TRBJ2-7	CASSARDSKTYEQYF	TGTGCCAGCAGCGCCCGGGACAGCAAAACCTACGAGCAGTACTTC
-	TRBV6-2/TRBV6-3	-	TRBJ1-1	CASSYHGMNTEAFF	TGTGCCAGCAGTTATCACGGGATGAACACTGAAGCTTTCTTT
TRBD1	TRBV7-6	-	TRBJ1-5	CASSLGTGGGGQPQHF	TGTGCCAGCAGCTTAGGGACAGGGGGCGGGGGTCAGCCCCAGCATTTT
-	TRBV30	once	TRBJ2-1	CAWRGLAGYNEQFF	TGTGCCTGGAGAGGTTTGGCGGGTTACAATGAGCAGTTCTTC
-	TRBV9	-	TRBJ1-5	CASSVAVGDQPQHF	TGTGCCAGCAGCGTAGCTGTGGGCGATCAGCCCCAGCATTTT
TRBD1	TRBV7-9	-	TRBJ2-3	CASSKNAGQGRTDTQYF	TGTGCCAGCAGCAAAAACGCGGGACAGGGGAGGACAGATACGCAGTATTTT
-	TRBV7-2	-	TRBJ2-1	CASSLLGGSYNEQFF	TGTGCCAGCAGCTTACTCGGCGGATCCTACAATGAGCAGTTCTTC
-	TRBV4-1	-	TRBJ2-7	CASSLDPQGTGQYF	TGCGCCAGCAGCCTCGACCCCCAGGGGACGGGGCAGTACTTC
TRBD2	TRBV7-2	-	TRBJ2-3	CASSTRTSGIADTQYF	TGTGCCAGCAGCACAAGGACTAGCGGGATAGCAGATACGCAGTATTTT
-	TRBV5-1	-	TRBJ1-1	CASSEGQNTEAFF	TGCGCCAGCAGCGAGGGACAGAACACTGAAGCTTTCTTT
-	TRBV20-1	once	TRBJ2-5	CSLFLQETQYF	TGCAGCCTCTTCCTTCAAGAGACCCAGTACTTC
TRBD1	TRBV9	-	TRBJ2-3	CASSAADSGRGRDTQYF	TGTGCCAGCAGCGCAGCCGACTCGGGCAGGGGGCGAGATACGCAGTATTTT
TRBD1	TRBV19	-	TRBJ1-2	CASSTGQGDYGYTF	TGTGCCAGTAGTACAGGACAGGGTGACTATGGCTACACCTTC
-	TRBV27	-	TRBJ1-1	CASSLGYRRTEAFF	TGTGCCAGCAGTTTAGGGTACAGGAGAACTGAAGCTTTCTTT
-	TRBV5-6	-	TRBJ2-4	CASSLPSVNIQYF	TGTGCCAGCAGCTTGCCTAGTGTGAACATTCAGTACTTC
-	TRBV15	-	TRBJ1-1	CATSREDSPRAFF	TGTGCCACCAGCAGAGAGGACAGCCCCAGAGCTTTCTTT
-	TRBV29-1	-	TRBJ2-2	CSVLSGAGELFF	TGCAGCGTTTTATCGGGGGCCGGGGAGCTGTTTTTT
TRBD2	TRBV7-6	-	TRBJ2-5	CASSLASGGQETQYF	TGTGCCAGCAGCTTAGCTAGCGGGGGCCAAGAGACCCAGTACTTC
-	TRBV27	-	TRBJ2-7	CASSYQGRGNEQYF	TGTGCCAGCAGTTATCAAGGTCGAGGGAACGAGCAGTACTTC
TRBD1	TRBV5-1	-	TRBJ2-2	CASSVRGPGELFF	TGCGCCAGCAGTGTGAGGGGGCCCGGGGAGCTGTTTTTT